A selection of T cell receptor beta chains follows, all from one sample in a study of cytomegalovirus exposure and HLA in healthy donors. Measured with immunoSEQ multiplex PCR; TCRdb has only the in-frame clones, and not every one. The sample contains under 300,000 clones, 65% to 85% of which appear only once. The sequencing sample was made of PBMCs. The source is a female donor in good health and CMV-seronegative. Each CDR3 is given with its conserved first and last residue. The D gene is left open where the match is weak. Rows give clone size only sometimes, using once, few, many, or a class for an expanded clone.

TGTGCCAGCAGCCAGGGAGGAGGAGTTAACACTGAAGCTTTCTTT,CASSQGGGVNTEAFF,TRBJ1-1,TRBV6-5,.,.
TGTGCCTGGAGTGCGGGACTAGCGGGAGTGCAGTACTTC,CAWSAGLAGVQYF,TRBJ2-5,TRBV30,.,TRBD2
TGTGCCAGCAGCCCTACTAGCGGGACAGATACGCAGTATTTT,CASSPTSGTDTQYF,TRBJ2-3,TRBV7-9,.,TRBD2
TGCGCCAGCAGTGAGGCCCCTGATCCGGGGGGCTATGGCTACACCTTC,CASSEAPDPGGYGYTF,TRBJ1-2,TRBV10-1,.,.
TGTGCCACCAGCAGGTTCGGAGCCCCTCTTAACGAGCAGTACTTC,CATSRFGAPLNEQYF,TRBJ2-7,TRBV15,few,.
TGTGCCAGCAGCTTAGGGACAGGTGTGGGCACTGAAGCTTTCTTT,CASSLGTGVGTEAFF,TRBJ1-1,TRBV7-9,.,TRBD1
TGTGCCAGCAGTGAAGTTGGGGACAGGGACGAGCAGTACTTC,CASSEVGDRDEQYF,TRBJ2-7,TRBV6-5,.,TRBD1
TGTGCCAGCAGCCTAAGTAGGCAGACATGGAATTCACCCCTCCACTTT,CASSLSRQTWNSPLHF,TRBJ1-6,TRBV11-1,.,.
TGTGCCTCTTTACCGGGGGGGGCACCTCCCTACGAGCAGTACTTC,CASLPGGAPPYEQYF,TRBJ2-7,TRBV27,.,TRBD2
TGTGCCAGTAGCGCGCGGGGGCGGGATACGCAGTATTTT,CASSARGRDTQYF,TRBJ2-3,TRBV19,once,.
TGTGCCAGCAGCTCTCCGGATACGCAGTATTTT,CASSSPDTQYF,TRBJ2-3,TRBV28,.,.
TGTGCCAGCAGCGTAGGGGACAGGGAGCCCCAGCATTTT,CASSVGDREPQHF,TRBJ1-5,TRBV9,.,TRBD1
TGTGCCAGCAGTACCGGGACAGGACTACGGGCTTTCTTT,CASSTGTGLRAFF,TRBJ1-1,TRBV7-9,.,TRBD1
TGTGCCAGCGCAACTCAACTGAACTCTGGAAACACCATATATTTT,CASATQLNSGNTIYF,TRBJ1-3,TRBV2,.,.
TGCGCCAGCAGTCGATCCGGGGACAGGGGCTACGAGCAGTACTTC,CASSRSGDRGYEQYF,TRBJ2-7,TRBV5-1,.,TRBD1
TGTGCCAGCAGTGGCCCAACAATAAATAGCAATCAGCCCCAGCATTTT,CASSGPTINSNQPQHF,TRBJ1-5,TRBV6-1,.,.
TGTGCCAGCAGCCCTTCAGGGGGCCGGGACGAGCAGTACTTC,CASSPSGGRDEQYF,TRBJ2-7,TRBV7-9,.,TRBD1
TGCGCCAGCAGTAATAGCCGTATCACAGATACGCAGTATTTT,CASSNSRITDTQYF,TRBJ2-3,TRBV10-2,.,.
TGTGCCAGTAGTACGGGGACTGAAGCTTTCTTT,CASSTGTEAFF,TRBJ1-1,TRBV19,.,.
TGTGCTAGTGGTTTTTCGACTAGCGGGAACTACGAGCAGTACTTC,CASGFSTSGNYEQYF,TRBJ2-7,TRBV12-5,.,TRBD2
TGTGCCATCAGTCCGGCTAGCGGGGGACAGTACAATGAGCAGTTCTTC,CAISPASGGQYNEQFF,TRBJ2-1,TRBV10-3,.,TRBD2
TGCGCCAGCAGCCAAGATCCCCAAAATTATATAGCGGGAGCCGGGGAGCTGTTTTTT,CASSQDPQNYIAGAGELFF,TRBJ2-2,TRBV4-1,.,TRBD2